This T cell receptor beta chain was captured in a study of cytomegalovirus exposure and HLA in healthy donors. Study-wide background: Previous work identified 90 million to 130 million unique TCR beta sequences from roughly 170 million T cells. Regarding the study as a whole: The classifier reportedly diagnosed cytomegalovirus status with high sensitivity and specificity. In a later analysis, HLA-associated beta chains showed higher expansion and lower generation probabilities than comparable chains.

Use of 60 Vbeta and 13 Jbeta primers characterized the PCR. As originally analysed: As a later analysis found, there were approximately 80 million unique TCR beta chains, of which roughly 11 million were shared. Measured with immunoSEQ multiplex PCR; TCRdb has only the in-frame clones, and not every one. The V and J calls and clone size were taken over from that table, and D and trimming were inferred from the DNA. There are about 100,000 clones in the sample; roughly 70% occur only once, and around 5% lies in the top ten. The table lists this clone with a few counts. What it recognizes is unknown. From germline, CDR1 is LNHDA and CDR2 SQIVND (reference sequence). The ends lost 4 bases at V and 5 bases at J; junction bases unmatched: 7. The CDR3 runs 16 residues.

The gene calls are TRBV19 and TRBJ2-1; TRBD2 aligns across 11 bases. This clonotype was sampled from a woman between 18 and 29 years old in good health and CMV-seropositive. The sample comprised PBMCs. DNA of the CDR3: TGTGCCAGTAGTACCCAACTAGCGGGAGTCAACAATGAGCAGTTCTTC. This sequence encodes CASSTQLAGVNNEQFF. The variable domain in full, completed from reference TRBV19 and TRBJ2-1, reads DGGITQSPKYLFRKEGQNVTLSCEQNLNHDAMYWYRQDPGQGLRLIYYSQIVNDFQKGDIAEGYSVSREKKESFPLTVTSAQKNPTAFYLCASSTQLAGVNNEQFFGPGTRLTVL.